The 6 T cell receptor beta chains below all came from one sample that was sequenced in a study of T cell repertoires in cytomegalovirus infection (dated by TCRdb to about 2019). The sample was run on an Illumina HiSeq 1500. Using fastp at Q25 and MiXCR, TCRdb reprocessed the public reads and kept productive beta chains. Identical CDR3 protein sequences are pooled into one entry, listed with their most common genes and DNA. This sample is represented by 680,000 or so distinct CDR3 sequences; about a third of them were singletons. Together, the top ten hold under 3% of the sample. Source material: PBMCs. Receptors originate from a human donor in good health (CMV status not recorded). Some clones in this sample may be carry-over from other donors' samples.

This clonotype was recorded many times. The V gene is TRBV7-2, the J gene TRBJ2-1; the match to TRBD2 covers 11 bases. Germline V lookup: CDR1 SGHTA, CDR2 FQGNSA. The CDR3 runs 15 residues. V gave up 4 bases and J gave up 4 bases; unmatched junction bases: 3. CDR3 sequence: CASSSGLAAYNEQFF. CDR3 nucleotide sequence: TGTGCCAGCAGCTCGGGACTAGCGGCATACAATGAGCAGTTCTTC.

The CDR3: CSARAGTVYEQYF. The CDR3 DNA reads as TGCAGTGCTAGGGCCGGGACAGTTTACGAGCAGTACTTC. The chain employs TRBV20-1 and TRBJ2-7; 7 bases are a match to TRBD1. The J segment lost 4 bases and the V segment lost 3 bases, leaving 6 bases of the junction unmatched. This CDR3 is built from 13 residues. Looked up from germline, CDR1 is DFQATT and CDR2 is SNEGSKA (reference sequence).

This clonotype showed up many times. The chain links TRBV25-1 to TRBJ2-7, with D perhaps assigned TRBD1 or TRBD2 (5 bases each). The CDR3 totals 16 residues. V gave up 4 bases and J gave up 4 bases, with 20 bases separating them. Germline values: CDR1 MGHDK, CDR2 SYGVNS. The CDR3 sequence is CASSGLGTTEKYEQYF. The DNA for the CDR3 is TGTGCCAGCAGTGGTTTGGGGACGACAGAAAAATACGAGCAGTACTTC.

This chain uses TRBV9 with TRBJ1-4; no clear D gene. The germline V and J ends were trimmed by 0 bases and 5 bases, with 11 bases remaining between them. The CDR3 is made up of 15 amino acids. Germline assignment: CDR1 SGDLS and CDR2 YYNGEE. The CDR3: CASSVGGRPNEKLFF. The DNA of the CDR3 is TGTGCCAGCAGCGTAGGAGGTAGACCCAATGAAAAACTGTTTTTT.

CDR3 nucleotide sequence: TGCGCCAGCAGTCACAGGGGATCCCCTTACGAGCAGTACTTC. Translated, it gives CASSHRGSPYEQYF. The chain employs TRBV5-1 and TRBJ2-7; TRBD1 agrees at 7 bases. V dropped 5 bases and J dropped 4; count of bases not matched to a gene: 9. The CDR3 has 14 residues. Germline V CDR1 and CDR2: SGHRS, YFSETQ.

The sample holds one count of this clonotype. A much more abundant neighbour one base away suggests this may be a read error. CDR3 bases: TGTGCCAGCAGCCAAGTAGTCGTGGATGAGCAGTTCTTC. It translates to CASSQVVVDEQFF. The chain couples TRBV4-1 to TRBJ2-1; D is uncertain. The CDR3 is 13 amino acids. Germline CDR1 and CDR2: MGHRA and YSYEKL.